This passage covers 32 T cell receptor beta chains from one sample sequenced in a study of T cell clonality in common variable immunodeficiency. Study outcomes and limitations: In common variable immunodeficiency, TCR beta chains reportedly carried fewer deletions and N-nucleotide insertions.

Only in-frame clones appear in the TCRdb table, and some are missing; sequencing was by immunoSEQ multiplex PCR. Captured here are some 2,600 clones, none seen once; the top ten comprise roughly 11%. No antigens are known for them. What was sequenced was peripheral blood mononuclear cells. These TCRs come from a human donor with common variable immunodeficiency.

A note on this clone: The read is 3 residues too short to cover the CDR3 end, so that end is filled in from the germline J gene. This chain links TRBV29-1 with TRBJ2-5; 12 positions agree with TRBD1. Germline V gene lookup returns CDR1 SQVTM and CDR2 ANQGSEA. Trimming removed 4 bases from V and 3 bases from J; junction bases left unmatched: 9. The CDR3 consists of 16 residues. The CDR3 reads CSVGDRGLRREETQYF. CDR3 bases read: TGCAGCGTTGGGGACAGGGGGCTTAGGAGGGAAGAGACC. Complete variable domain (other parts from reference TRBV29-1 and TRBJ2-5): SAVISQKPSRDICQRGTSLTIQCQVDSQVTMMFWYRQQPGQSLTLIATANQGSEATYESGFVIDKFPISRPNLTFSTLTVSNMSPEDSSIYLCSVGDRGLRREETQYFGPGTRLLVL.

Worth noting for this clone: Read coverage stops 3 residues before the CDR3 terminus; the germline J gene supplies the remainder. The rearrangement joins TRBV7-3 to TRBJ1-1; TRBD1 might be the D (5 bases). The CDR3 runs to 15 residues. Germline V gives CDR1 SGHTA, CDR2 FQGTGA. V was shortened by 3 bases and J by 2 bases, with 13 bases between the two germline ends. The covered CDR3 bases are TGTGCCAGCAGCTTGGGTGGGGCAGACAACACTGAA. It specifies CASSLGGADNTE. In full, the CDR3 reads CASSLGGADNTEAFF.

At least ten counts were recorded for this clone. Here the CDR3 reads CSVGEGGESGYGYTF. CDR3 DNA, as far as it was read: TGCAGCGTTGGGGAAGGGGGAGAATCGGGCTATGGC. The chain combines TRBV29-1 with TRBJ1-2; maybe TRBD1 (6 bases). The read ends 3 residues before the CDR3 terminus; that terminus is restored from the germline J gene. The CDR3 is 15 residues long. V dropped 4 bases and J dropped 4 bases, with 19 bases sitting between them. CDR1 SQVTM and CDR2 ANQGSEA come from the germline V gene.

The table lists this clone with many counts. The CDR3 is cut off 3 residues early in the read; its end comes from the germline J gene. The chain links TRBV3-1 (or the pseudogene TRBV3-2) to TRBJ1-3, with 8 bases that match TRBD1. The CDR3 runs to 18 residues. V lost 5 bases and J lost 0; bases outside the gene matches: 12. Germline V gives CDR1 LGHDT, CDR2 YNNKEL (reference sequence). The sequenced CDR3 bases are TGTGCCAGCAGCGACGACTTTTGGGACAGGAGCTCTGGAAACACC. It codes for CASSDDFWDRSSGNT. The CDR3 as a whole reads CASSDDFWDRSSGNTIYF.

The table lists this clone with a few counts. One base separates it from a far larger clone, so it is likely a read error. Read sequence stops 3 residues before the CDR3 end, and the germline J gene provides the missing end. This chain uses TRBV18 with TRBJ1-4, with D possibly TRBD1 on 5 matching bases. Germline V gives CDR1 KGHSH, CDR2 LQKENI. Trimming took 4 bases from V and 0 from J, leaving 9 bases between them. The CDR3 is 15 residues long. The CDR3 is CASSLTEATNEKLFF. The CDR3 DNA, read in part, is TGTGCCAGCTCACTGACAGAGGCAACTAATGAAAAA.

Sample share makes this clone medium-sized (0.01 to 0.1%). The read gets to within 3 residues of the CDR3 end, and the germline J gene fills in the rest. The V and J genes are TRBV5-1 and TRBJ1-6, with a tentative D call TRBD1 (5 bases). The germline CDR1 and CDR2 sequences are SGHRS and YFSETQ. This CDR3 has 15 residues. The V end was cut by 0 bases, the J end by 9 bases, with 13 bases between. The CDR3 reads CASSLGGGHLSPLHF. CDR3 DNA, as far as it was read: TGCGCCAGCAGCTTGGGGGGCGGACACCTTTCACCC.

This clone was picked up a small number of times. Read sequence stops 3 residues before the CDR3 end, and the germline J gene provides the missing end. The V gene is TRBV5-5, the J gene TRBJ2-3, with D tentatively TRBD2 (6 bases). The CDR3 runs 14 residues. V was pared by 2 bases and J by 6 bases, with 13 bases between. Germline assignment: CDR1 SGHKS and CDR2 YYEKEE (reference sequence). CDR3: CASSFSGLQDTQYF. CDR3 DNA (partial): TGTGCCAGCAGCTTCTCGGGACTCCAGGATACG.

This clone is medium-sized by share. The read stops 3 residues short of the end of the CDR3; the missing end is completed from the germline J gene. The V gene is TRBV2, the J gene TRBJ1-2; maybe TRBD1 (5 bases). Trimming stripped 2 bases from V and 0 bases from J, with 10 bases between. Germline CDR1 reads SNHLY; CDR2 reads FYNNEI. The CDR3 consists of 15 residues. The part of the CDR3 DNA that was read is TGTGCCAGCAGTGAATCAAGGGACTCTAACTATGGC. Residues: CASSESRDSNYG. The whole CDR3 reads CASSESRDSNYGYTF.

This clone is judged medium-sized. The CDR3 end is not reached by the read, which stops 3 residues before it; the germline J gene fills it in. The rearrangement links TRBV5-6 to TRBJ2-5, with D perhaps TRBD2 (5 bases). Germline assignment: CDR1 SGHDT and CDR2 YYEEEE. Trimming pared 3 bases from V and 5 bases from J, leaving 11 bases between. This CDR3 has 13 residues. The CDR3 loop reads CASSSDGEETQYF. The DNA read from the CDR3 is TGTGCCAGCAGCTCAGACGGGGAGGAGACC.

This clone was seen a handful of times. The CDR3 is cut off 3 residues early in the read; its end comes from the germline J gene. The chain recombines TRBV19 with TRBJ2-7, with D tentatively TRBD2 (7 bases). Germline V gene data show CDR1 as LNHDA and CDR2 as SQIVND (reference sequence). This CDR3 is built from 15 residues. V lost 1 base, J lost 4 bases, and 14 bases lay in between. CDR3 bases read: TGTGCCAGTAGTATAGTGAACAGGGAGGGGTACGAG. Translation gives CASSIVNREGYE. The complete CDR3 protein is CASSIVNREGYEQYF.

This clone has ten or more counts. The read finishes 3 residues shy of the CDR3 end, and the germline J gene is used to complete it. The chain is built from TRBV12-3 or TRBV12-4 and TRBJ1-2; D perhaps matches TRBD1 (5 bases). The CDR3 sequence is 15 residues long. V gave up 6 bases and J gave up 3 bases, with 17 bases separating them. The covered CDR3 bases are TGTGCCAGCAGCCCGGGGGTCCTATGGCACTATGGC. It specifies CASSPGVLWHYG. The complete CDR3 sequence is CASSPGVLWHYGYTF.

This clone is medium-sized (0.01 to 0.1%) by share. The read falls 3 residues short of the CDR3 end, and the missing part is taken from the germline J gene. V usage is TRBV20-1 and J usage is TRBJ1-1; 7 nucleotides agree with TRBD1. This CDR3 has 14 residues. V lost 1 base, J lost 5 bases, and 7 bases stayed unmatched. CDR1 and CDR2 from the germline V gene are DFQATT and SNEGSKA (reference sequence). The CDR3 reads CSARVETGRTEAFF. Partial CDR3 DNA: TGCAGTGCTAGAGTAGAGACAGGGAGGACTGAA.

CDR3 amino acids: CASSVGLANNNEQFF. The DNA read from the CDR3 is TGTGCCAGCTCGGTGGGACTAGCTAACAACAATGAG. The V call is TRBV18, the J call TRBJ2-1; 9 bases match TRBD2. The read terminates 3 residues ahead of where the CDR3 ends, so the germline J gene completes it. The trim removed 6 bases at V and 5 bases at J, leaving 8 bases unmatched. The CDR3 runs to 15 residues. Germline V CDR1 and CDR2: KGHSH, LQKENI.

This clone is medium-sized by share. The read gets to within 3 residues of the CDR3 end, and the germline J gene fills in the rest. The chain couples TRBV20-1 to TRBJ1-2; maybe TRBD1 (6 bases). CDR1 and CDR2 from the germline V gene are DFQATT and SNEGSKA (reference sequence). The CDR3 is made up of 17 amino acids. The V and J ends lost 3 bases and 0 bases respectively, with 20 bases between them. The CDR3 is CSASGAGDDGANYGYTF. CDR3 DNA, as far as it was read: TGCAGTGCTAGCGGCGCAGGGGACGACGGGGCTAACTATGGC.

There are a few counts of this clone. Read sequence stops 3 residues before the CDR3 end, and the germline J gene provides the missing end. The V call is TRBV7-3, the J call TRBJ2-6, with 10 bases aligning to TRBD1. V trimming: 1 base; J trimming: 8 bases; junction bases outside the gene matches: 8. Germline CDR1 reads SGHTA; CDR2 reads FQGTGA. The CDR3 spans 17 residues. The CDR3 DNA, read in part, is TGTGCCAGCAGCTTAAATATAGGGACAGGGGATTCCAACGTC. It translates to CASSLNIGTGDSNV. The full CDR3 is CASSLNIGTGDSNVLTF.

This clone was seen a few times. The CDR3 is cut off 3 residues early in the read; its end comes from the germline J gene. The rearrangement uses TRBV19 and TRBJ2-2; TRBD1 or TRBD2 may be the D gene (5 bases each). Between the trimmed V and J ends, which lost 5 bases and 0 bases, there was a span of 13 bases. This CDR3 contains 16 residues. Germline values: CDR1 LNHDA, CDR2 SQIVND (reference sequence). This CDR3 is CASSPRRGANTGELFF. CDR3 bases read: TGTGCCAGTAGTCCCCGGCGAGGGGCGAACACCGGGGAG.

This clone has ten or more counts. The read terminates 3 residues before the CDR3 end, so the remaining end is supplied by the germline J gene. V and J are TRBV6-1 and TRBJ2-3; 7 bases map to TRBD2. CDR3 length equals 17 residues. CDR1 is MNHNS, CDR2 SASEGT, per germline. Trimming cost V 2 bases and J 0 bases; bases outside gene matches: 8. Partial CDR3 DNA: TGTGCCAGCAGTGAACTAGTGGGGGGGTCTAGCACAGATACG. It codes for CASSELVGGSSTDT. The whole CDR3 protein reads CASSELVGGSSTDTQYF.

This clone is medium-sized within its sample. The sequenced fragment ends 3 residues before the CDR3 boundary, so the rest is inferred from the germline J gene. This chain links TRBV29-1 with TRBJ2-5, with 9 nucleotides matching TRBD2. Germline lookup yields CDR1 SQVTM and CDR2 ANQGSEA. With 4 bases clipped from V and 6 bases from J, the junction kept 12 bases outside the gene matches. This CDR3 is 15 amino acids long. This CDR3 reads CSVALHSGGTQTQYF. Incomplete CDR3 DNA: TGCAGCGTTGCCCTCCATAGCGGGGGAACGCAGACC.

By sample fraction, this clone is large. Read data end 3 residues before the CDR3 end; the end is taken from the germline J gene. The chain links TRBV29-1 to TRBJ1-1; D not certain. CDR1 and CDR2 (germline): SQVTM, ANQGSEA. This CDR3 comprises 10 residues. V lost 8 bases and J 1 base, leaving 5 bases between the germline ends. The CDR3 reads CSFSNTEAFF. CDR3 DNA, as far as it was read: TGCAGCTTCTCGAACACTGAA.

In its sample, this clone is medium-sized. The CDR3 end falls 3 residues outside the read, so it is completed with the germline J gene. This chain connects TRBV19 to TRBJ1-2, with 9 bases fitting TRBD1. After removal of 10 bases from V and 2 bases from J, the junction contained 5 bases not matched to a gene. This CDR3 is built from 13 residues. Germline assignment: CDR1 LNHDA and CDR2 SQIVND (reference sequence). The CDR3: CATTGGFNYGYTF. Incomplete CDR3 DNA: TGTGCCACCACAGGGGGCTTCAACTATGGC.

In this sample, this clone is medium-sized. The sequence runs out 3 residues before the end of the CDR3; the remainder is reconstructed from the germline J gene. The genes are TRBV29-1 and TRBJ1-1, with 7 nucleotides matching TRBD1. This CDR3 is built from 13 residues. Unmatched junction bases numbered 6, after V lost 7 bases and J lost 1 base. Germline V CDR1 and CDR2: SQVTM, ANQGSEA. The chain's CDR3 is CSGQNRGNTEAFF. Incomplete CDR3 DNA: TGCAGCGGCCAGAACAGGGGGAACACTGAA.

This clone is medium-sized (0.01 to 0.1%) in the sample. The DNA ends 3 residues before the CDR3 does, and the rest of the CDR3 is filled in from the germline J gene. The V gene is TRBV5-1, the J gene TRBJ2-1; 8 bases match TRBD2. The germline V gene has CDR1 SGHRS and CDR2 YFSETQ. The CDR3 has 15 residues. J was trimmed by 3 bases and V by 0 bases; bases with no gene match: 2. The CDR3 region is CASSLGGGLYNEQFF. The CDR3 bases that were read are TGCGCCAGCAGCTTGGGCGGGGGGCTCTACAATGAG.

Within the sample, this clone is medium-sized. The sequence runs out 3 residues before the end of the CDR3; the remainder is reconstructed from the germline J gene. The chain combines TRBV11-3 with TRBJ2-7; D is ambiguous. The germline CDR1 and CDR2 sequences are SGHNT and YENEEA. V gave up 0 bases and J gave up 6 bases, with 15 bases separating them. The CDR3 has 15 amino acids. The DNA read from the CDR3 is TGTGCCAGCAGCTTAGATGGGTATCCAGAGCGCGAG. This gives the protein CASSLDGYPERE. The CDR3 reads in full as CASSLDGYPEREQYF.

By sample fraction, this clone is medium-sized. The DNA read from the CDR3 is TGTGCCAGCAGCCTACAAAGGGTAGAAGGC. It translates to CASSLQRVEG. The full CDR3 protein is CASSLQRVEGYTF. The gene calls are TRBV6-2 or TRBV6-3 and TRBJ1-2; no reliable D call. The CDR3 extends 3 residues past the end of the read, so its final part is completed from the germline J gene. Germline V gene data show CDR1 as MNHEY and CDR2 as SVGEGT. The CDR3 runs to 13 residues.

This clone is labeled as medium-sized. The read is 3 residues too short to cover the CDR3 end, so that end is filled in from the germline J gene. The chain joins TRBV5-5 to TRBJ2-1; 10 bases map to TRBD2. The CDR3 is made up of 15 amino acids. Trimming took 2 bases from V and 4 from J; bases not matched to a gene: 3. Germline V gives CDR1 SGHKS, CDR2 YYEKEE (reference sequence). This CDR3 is CASSLGLAAYNEQFF. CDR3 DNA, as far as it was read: TGTGCCAGCAGCTTAGGACTAGCGGCTTACAATGAG.

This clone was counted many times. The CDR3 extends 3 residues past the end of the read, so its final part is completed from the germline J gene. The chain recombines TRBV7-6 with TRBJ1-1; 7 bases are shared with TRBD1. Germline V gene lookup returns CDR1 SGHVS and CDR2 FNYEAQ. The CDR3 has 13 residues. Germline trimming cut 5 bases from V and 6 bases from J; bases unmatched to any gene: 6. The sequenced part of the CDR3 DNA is TGTGCCAGCAGCCGATTGACAGGGTCTGAA. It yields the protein CASSRLTGSE. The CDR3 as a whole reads CASSRLTGSEAFF.

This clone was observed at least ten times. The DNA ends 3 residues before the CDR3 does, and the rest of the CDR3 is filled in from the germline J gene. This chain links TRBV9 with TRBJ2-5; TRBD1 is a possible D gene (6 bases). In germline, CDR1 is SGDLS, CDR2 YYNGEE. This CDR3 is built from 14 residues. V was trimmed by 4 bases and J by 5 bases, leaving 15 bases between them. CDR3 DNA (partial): TGTGCCAGCAGCCCCTTTGGGGGCTACGAGACC. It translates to CASSPFGGYET. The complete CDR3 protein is CASSPFGGYETQYF.

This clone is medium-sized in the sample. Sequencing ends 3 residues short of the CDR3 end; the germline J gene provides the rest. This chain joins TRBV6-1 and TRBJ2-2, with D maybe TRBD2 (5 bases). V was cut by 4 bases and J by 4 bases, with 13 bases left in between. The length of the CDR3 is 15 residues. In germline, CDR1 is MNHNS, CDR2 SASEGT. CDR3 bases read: TGTGCCAGCAGTGGCCCCCTACGGGGCACCGGGGAG. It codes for CASSGPLRGTGE. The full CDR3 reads CASSGPLRGTGELFF.

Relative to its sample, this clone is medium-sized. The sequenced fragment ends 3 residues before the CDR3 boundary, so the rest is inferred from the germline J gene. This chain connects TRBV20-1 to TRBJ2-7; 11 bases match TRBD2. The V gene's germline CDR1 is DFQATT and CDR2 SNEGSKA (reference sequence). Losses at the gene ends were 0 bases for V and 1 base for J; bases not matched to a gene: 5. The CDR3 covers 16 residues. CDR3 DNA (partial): TGCAGTGCTAGAGATCTAGCGGGGGGCGATTCCTACGAG. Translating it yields CSARDLAGGDSYE. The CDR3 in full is CSARDLAGGDSYEQYF.

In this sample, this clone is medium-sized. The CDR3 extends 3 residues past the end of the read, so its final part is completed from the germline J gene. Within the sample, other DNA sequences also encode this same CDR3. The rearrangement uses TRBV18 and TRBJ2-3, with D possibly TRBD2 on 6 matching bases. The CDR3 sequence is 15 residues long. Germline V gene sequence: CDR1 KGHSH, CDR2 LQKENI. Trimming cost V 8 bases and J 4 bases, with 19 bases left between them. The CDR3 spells CASRNGGGAADTQYF. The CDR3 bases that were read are TGTGCCAGCAGGAATGGTGGAGGGGCTGCAGATACG.

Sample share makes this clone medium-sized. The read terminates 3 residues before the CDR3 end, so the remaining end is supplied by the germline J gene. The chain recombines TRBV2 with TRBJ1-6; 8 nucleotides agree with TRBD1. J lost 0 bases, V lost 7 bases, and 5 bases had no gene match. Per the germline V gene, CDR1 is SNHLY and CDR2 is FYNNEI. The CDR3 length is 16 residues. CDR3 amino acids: CASKGQVGSYNSPLHF. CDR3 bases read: TGTGCCAGCAAGGGACAGGTTGGCTCCTATAATTCACCC.

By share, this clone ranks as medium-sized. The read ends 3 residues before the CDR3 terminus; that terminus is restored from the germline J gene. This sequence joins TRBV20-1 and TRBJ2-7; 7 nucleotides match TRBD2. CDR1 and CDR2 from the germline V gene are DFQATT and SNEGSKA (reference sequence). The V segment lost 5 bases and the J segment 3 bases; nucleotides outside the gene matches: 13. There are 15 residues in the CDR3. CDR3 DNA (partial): TGCAGTGCTCCGATTTCTAGTGGGGGGGGCTACGAG. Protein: CSAPISSGGGYE. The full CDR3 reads CSAPISSGGGYEQYF.